This T cell receptor (beta chain) came from a study of T-cell memory formation after mild COVID-19. Study overall: The two donors had largely donor-specific TCR clusters. Points from the study as a whole: Clones contracting across day 15 to 85 had a balanced CD4/CD8 profile; later expanding clones leaned CD4+. For contracting clones, CD4+ ones sat mainly in CM and EM, CD8+ in EMRA. Second-wave clones peaking on day 37 lacked confirmed SARS-CoV-2 specificity.

The trim removed 4 bases at V and 4 bases at J, leaving 8 bases unmatched. The CDR3 covers 15 residues. Germline CDR1 and CDR2: MGHDK and SYGVNS. TCRdb re-analysed the 5' RACE reads in MiXCR, keeping a single row per CDR3 protein. There are 150,000 to 200,000 distinct CDR3 sequences in the sample; around a tenth occur only once, and roughly 3.8% lies in the top ten. Note on this clonotype: Its antigen is as yet unknown.

Sequencing was performed on PBMCs or a T cell subset sorted from them (not recorded which). This sequence joins TRBV25-1 and TRBJ2-3; 7 bases are a match to TRBD2. The origin of this receptor is a man aged 18 to 35 who had mild COVID-19 (a few samples of this study predate the infection). Cell type and time point are not known. CDR3 nucleotides: TGTGCCAGCAGTGGTCCCCCGGGGGGTCCAGATACGCAGTATTTT. Its translation: CASSGPPGGPDTQYF.